A single sample is the source of the 15 T cell receptor beta chains below, sequenced in a study of tumor-infiltrating lymphocytes in primary liver carcinoma. From about 530 ng total RNA, TCR beta cDNA was generated with a primer in the constant region. ARM-PCR was slightly modified, and three nested multiplex PCR rounds with it gave rise to the TCR beta libraries. In the first two PCR rounds, TRBV1-TRBV30 forward primers were paired with a C-beta reverse primer, and each round lasted roughly 9 cycles. TCRdb itself ran the multiplex PCR reads through MiXCR, one entry per CDR3 protein. The table has about 350,000 distinct CDR3 sequences, less than 65% seen once. Germline DNA was extracted alongside blood RNA, which was obtained from unsorted whole blood. Sequencing was performed on peripheral blood. These receptors were obtained from a middle-aged man with primary liver carcinoma and hepatitis B virus infection.

To note about this clonotype: Possible read error: a much larger clone is one base away. The gene calls are TRBV6-5 and TRBJ2-2; 8 bases line up with TRBD2. Trimming took 3 bases from V and 9 from J; bases not matched to a gene: 12. From germline, CDR1 is MNHEY and CDR2 SVGAGI. The CDR3 has 16 residues. The CDR3 here is CASSYQAGGLGWELFF. DNA of the CDR3: TGTGCCAGCAGTTATCAGGCGGGAGGTCTCGGCTGGGAGCTGTTTTTT.

Details on this clonotype: The conserved final phenylalanine or tryptophan is absent from the CDR3, which likely points to a read error. The rearrangement uses TRBV29-1 and TRBJ2-7, with a tentative D call TRBD2 (5 bases). CDR1 is SQVTM and CDR2 is ANQGSEA in the germline V gene. The CDR3 has 15 residues. This CDR3 reads CSVSGLRLSIYEQYS. CDR3 coding DNA: TGTAGCGTTTCCGGACTGAGGCTTAGTATCTACGAGCAGTACTCC.

The rearrangement joins TRBV4-1 to TRBJ1-5; a possible D gene is TRBD1 (5 bases). The CDR3 runs to 15 residues. The germline CDR1 and CDR2 sequences are MGHRA and YSYEKL. V lost 3 bases, J lost 0 bases, and 9 bases lay in between. The CDR3 is CASSHRTYSNQPQHF. CDR3 nucleotide sequence: TGCGCCAGCAGCCACCGGACATATAGCAATCAGCCCCAGCATTTT.

This clonotype has a count of ten or more. The chain joins TRBV4-2 to TRBJ1-4, with D possibly matching TRBD1 (5 bases). The germline V gene has CDR1 LGHNA and CDR2 YNFKEQ. This CDR3 comprises 13 residues. The V and J ends lost 4 bases and 8 bases respectively, with 11 bases between them. The CDR3 nucleotides read TGTGCCAGCAGCCCGGGGGTGAGGGAAAAACTGTTTTTT. Its translation: CASSPGVREKLFF.

In this sample, this clonotype turned up a few times. J is TRBJ2-6 and V is TRBV12-3 or TRBV12-4; a weak D match, TRBD1 (6 bases). This CDR3 region has 18 residues. The V gene lost 5 bases and the J gene lost 1 base, with 18 bases spanning the gap. CDR3 residues: CASSGGARGSSGANVLTF. CDR3 nucleotide sequence: TGTGCCAGCAGTGGGGGCGCCAGGGGTTCATCTGGGGCCAACGTCCTGACTTTC.

Worth noting for this clonotype: At one end, the junction sequence differs from germline, possibly due to a read error. This rearrangement joins TRBV10-2 to TRBJ2-5; D call uncertain. CDR1 and CDR2 (germline): WSHSY, SAAADI. The CDR3 consists of 14 residues. CDR3 in DNA: TGCGCTAGCAGTGATGCGGAAGTAAAAGAGACCCAGTACTTC. This encodes CASSDAEVKETQYF.

This clonotype occurred a few times. The chain carries TRBV2 and TRBJ1-1; TRBD1 might be the D (5 bases). The germline CDR1 and CDR2 sequences are SNHLY and FYNNEI. V was cut by 5 bases and J by 7 bases, with 14 bases left in between. The CDR3 length is 13 residues. CDR3 sequence: CASSRAIRGEAFF. CDR3 in DNA: TGTGCCAGCAGTCGGGCCATAAGGGGTGAAGCTTTCTTT.

The DNA for the CDR3 is TGCGCCAGCAAACTAGCGGGAGACGGGGCAGATACGCAGTATTTT. This encodes CASKLAGDGADTQYF. The chain carries TRBV5-1 and TRBJ2-3; 11 positions agree with TRBD2. Trimming cost V 6 bases and J 4 bases; bases outside gene matches: 7. Germline CDR1 is SGHRS and CDR2 is YFSETQ. The CDR3 contains 15 residues.

This chain connects TRBV7-3 to TRBJ2-3; D not certain. Germline V gives CDR1 SGHTA, CDR2 FQGTGA. This CDR3 spans 15 amino acids. With 2 bases removed from V and 6 bases from J, the gap between germline ends came to 15 bases. In nucleotides, the CDR3 is TGTGCCAGCAGCTTATTGGCCTCCCGGTCGGATACGCAGTATTTT. Amino acid sequence: CASSLLASRSDTQYF.

This clonotype showed up just once. This could be a read error, since a much larger clone is one nucleotide away. V is TRBV10-2 and J is TRBJ2-7; 7 nucleotides line up with TRBD2. The germline CDR1 and CDR2 sequences are WSHSY and SAAADI. There are 15 residues in the CDR3. V trimming: 4 bases; J trimming: 2 bases; junction bases outside the gene matches: 8. In DNA, the CDR3 is TGCGCCAGCAGTGGCGGCGGGGGACTGCCCTACGAGCAGTACTTC. Translation gives CASSGGGGLPYEQYF.

Points on this clonotype: A read error may produce the germline difference seen at one junction end. The chain couples TRBV29-1 to TRBJ2-5, with D perhaps matching TRBD1 (6 bases). The germline V gene has CDR1 SQVTM and CDR2 ANQGSEA. CDR3 size: 12 residues. The CDR3 reads CSVEQGQETPYF. As DNA, the CDR3 is TGCAGCGTCGAACAGGGCCAAGAGACCCCGTACTTC.

CDR3 sequence reads: CASTPQRRVYEQYF. The CDR3 coding sequence is TGTGCCAGCACCCCCCAGCGGAGGGTATACGAGCAGTACTTC. V is TRBV11-2 and J is TRBJ2-7, with D perhaps TRBD2 (6 bases). V dropped 7 bases and J dropped 4 bases, with 17 bases sitting between them. Per germline, CDR1 SGHAT and CDR2 FQNNGV. The CDR3 is 14 residues long.

As regards this clonotype: One end of the junction is discordant with germline, which a read error may explain. The rearrangement links TRBV13 to TRBJ2-3; no clear D gene. Germline V gene data show CDR1 as PRHDT and CDR2 as FYEKMQ (reference sequence). This CDR3 is 12 amino acids long. The CDR3 region is CASSFVTDTQYF. In DNA form, the CDR3 reads TGTGCCAGCAGCTTCGTCACAGATACACAGTATTTT. The full variable domain, its missing parts supplied by reference TRBV13 and TRBJ2-3, is AAGVIQSPRHLIKEKRETATLKCYPIPRHDTVYWYQQGPGQDPQFLISFYEKMQSDKGSIPDRFSAQQFSDYHSELNMSSLELGDSALYFCASSFVTDTQYFGPGTRLTVL.

To note about this clonotype: The germline gene is not matched at one end of the junction; a read error may be the cause. This chain joins TRBV11-2 and TRBJ2-7; D is unresolved. From germline, CDR1 is SGHAT and CDR2 FQNNGV. CDR3 size: 14 residues. The CDR3: CASRLGLRPYEQYF. CDR3 DNA sequence: TGTGCCAGCAGATTAGGGCTTAGGCCCTACGAGCAGTACTTC.

The chain carries TRBV11-2 and TRBJ1-5, with 7 bases fitting TRBD1. Germline CDR1 is SGHAT and CDR2 is FQNNGV. The V and J ends lost 1 base and 12 bases, in that order; junction bases with no gene match: 12. The CDR3 runs 15 residues. CDR3 residues: CASSLGWDSNQIQHF. The DNA of the CDR3 is TGTGCCAGCAGCTTAGGGTGGGACAGCAATCAGATCCAGCATTTT.